These 19 T cell receptor beta chains came from one sample sequenced in a study of cytomegalovirus exposure and HLA in healthy donors. The primer mix had 60 Vbeta and 13 Jbeta primers. The repertoire was sequenced with immunoSEQ multiplex PCR; TCRdb's copy has only in-frame clones and lacks some. The sample lists about 110,000 clones; around 88% were seen once. Sequenced sample: PBMCs. The source of these receptors is a man in his forties in good health and CMV-seronegative.

V gene TRBV27 combines with J gene TRBJ2-3; unclear D gene. The CDR3 runs 13 residues. The germline V gene has CDR1 MNHEY and CDR2 SMNVEV (reference sequence). V was trimmed by 6 bases and J by 2 bases, leaving 9 bases between them. Here the CDR3 reads CASRRGSTDTQYF. In nucleotides, the CDR3 is TGTGCCAGCAGGAGAGGCTCCACAGATACGCAGTATTTT.

This chain uses TRBV5-1 with TRBJ1-2; 8 bases agree with TRBD1. Germline CDR1 reads SGHRS; CDR2 reads YFSETQ. Trimming removed 0 bases from V and 8 bases from J; junction bases left unmatched: 6. The CDR3 has 14 residues. The CDR3 region is CASSLGGTGEGYTF. CDR3 coding DNA: TGCGCCAGCAGCTTGGGCGGGACAGGCGAGGGCTACACCTTC.

This clone showed up just a few times. This sequence joins TRBV6-1 and TRBJ1-2, with 8 bases fitting TRBD1. Losses at the gene ends were 6 bases for V and 7 bases for J; bases not matched to a gene: 7. The CDR3 extends over 13 amino acids. Germline assignment: CDR1 MNHNS and CDR2 SASEGT. The CDR3 DNA reads TGTGCCAGCAGGAGGGGACAGGAGGGTGGCTACACCTTC. Translation gives CASRRGQEGGYTF.

V gene TRBV6-1 combines with J gene TRBJ2-2; 7 positions agree with TRBD2. V was clipped by 11 bases and J by 4 bases; unmatched bases: 10. Germline assignment: CDR1 MNHNS and CDR2 SASEGT. This CDR3 contains 14 residues. The CDR3 DNA reads TGTGCCGCCCAACCACAGCGGGGCACCGGGGAGCTGTTTTTT. It encodes CAAQPQRGTGELFF.

V and J are TRBV6-5 and TRBJ1-4; D may be TRBD1 (5 bases). Germline CDR1 reads MNHEY; CDR2 reads SVGAGI. The CDR3 totals 15 residues. The germline V and J ends were trimmed by 8 bases and 4 bases, with 17 bases remaining between them. The DNA for the CDR3 is TGTGCCAGCTCGAAGGGGCCCTTGGTTAATGAAAAACTGTTTTTT. This gives the protein CASSKGPLVNEKLFF.

This rearrangement joins TRBV29-1 to TRBJ2-7; 7 bases align to TRBD1. This CDR3 has 11 amino acids. Germline loops: CDR1 SQVTM, CDR2 ANQGSEA. Losses at the gene ends were 7 bases for V and 3 bases for J; bases not matched to a gene: 3. The CDR3 sequence is CSANRGYEQYF. CDR3 in DNA: TGCAGCGCTAACAGGGGCTACGAGCAGTACTTC.

The chain employs TRBV29-1 and TRBJ1-1, with D uncertain. Germline CDR1 is SQVTM and CDR2 is ANQGSEA. Deletions cut 8 bases from V and 1 base from J, with 20 bases between. CDR3 length equals 15 residues. The CDR3 loop is CSTSMELNSNTEAFF. CDR3 nucleotides: TGCAGCACTAGTATGGAGCTCAATTCGAACACTGAAGCTTTCTTT.

The V and J genes are TRBV7-9 and TRBJ1-2; TRBD1 matches 7 bases. CDR3 length equals 14 residues. Germline V lookup: CDR1 SEHNR, CDR2 FQNEAQ (reference sequence). V lost 6 bases, J lost 3 bases, and 7 bases stayed unmatched. The CDR3 DNA follows: TGTGCCAGCAGTTTCTCGACAGGGTACTATGGCTACACCTTC. This codes for CASSFSTGYYGYTF.

The chain has TRBV9 and TRBJ2-5; 7 bases map to TRBD1. This CDR3 region has 15 residues. From germline, CDR1 is SGDLS and CDR2 YYNGEE. The V segment lost 0 bases and the J segment 1 base; nucleotides outside the gene matches: 3. The CDR3 loop reads CASSVEGGSQETQYF. The CDR3 nucleotides are TGTGCCAGCAGCGTAGAAGGGGGCAGCCAAGAGACCCAGTACTTC.

This clone was seen a few times. This chain uses TRBV6-1 with TRBJ2-7; 8 nucleotides line up with TRBD2. The ends lost 7 bases at V and 3 bases at J; junction bases unmatched: 11. CDR3 length equals 15 residues. CDR1 MNHNS and CDR2 SASEGT come from the germline V gene. The CDR3 nucleotides are TGTGCCAGCAATTCACGGGGGGGCGACTTCTACGAGCAGTACTTC. This encodes CASNSRGGDFYEQYF.

This chain links TRBV27 with TRBJ1-5; 9 positions match TRBD1. The germline CDR1 and CDR2 sequences are MNHEY and SMNVEV (reference sequence). V lost 3 bases to trimming and J lost 3 bases; unmatched junction nucleotides: 3. The CDR3 sequence is 15 residues long. The CDR3 DNA is TGTGCCAGCAGTTTTAAACAGGGGGCCAATCAGCCCCAGCATTTT. It encodes CASSFKQGANQPQHF.

The chain joins TRBV18 to TRBJ1-6; perhaps TRBD1 as D (6 bases). V was clipped by 3 bases and J by 0 bases, with 15 bases between them. CDR1 and CDR2 from the germline V gene are KGHSH and LQKENI. This CDR3 comprises 18 residues. The chain's CDR3 is CASSPTTGDSSYNSPLHF. In DNA, the CDR3 is TGTGCCAGCTCACCGACGACAGGCGATAGCTCCTATAATTCACCCCTCCACTTT.

This chain joins TRBV5-1 and TRBJ1-1; 7 bases map to TRBD1. Losses at the gene ends were 4 bases for V and 2 bases for J; bases not matched to a gene: 5. Germline V CDR1 and CDR2: SGHRS, YFSETQ. CDR3 size: 14 residues. The CDR3 DNA reads TGCGCCAGCAGCGCCCGACAGGGAAACACTGAAGCTTTCTTT. Translating it yields CASSARQGNTEAFF.

The chain recombines TRBV6-1 with TRBJ1-5; 10 bases fit TRBD1. This CDR3 region has 14 residues. Per germline, CDR1 MNHNS and CDR2 SASEGT. V gave up 2 bases and J gave up 13 bases; unmatched junction bases: 8. The CDR3, as DNA: TGTGCCAGCAGTGAATTTGGGACAGGGGCTCGTCAGCATTTT. Amino acids: CASSEFGTGARQHF.

J is TRBJ1-1 and V is TRBV6-5, with unresolved D. This CDR3 spans 14 amino acids. The V end was cut by 5 bases, the J end by 5 bases, with 15 bases between. Germline CDR1 reads MNHEY; CDR2 reads SVGAGI. The CDR3 DNA reads TGTGCCAGCAGTACGCTAGTGTCCGGGACTGAAGCTTTCTTT. This encodes CASSTLVSGTEAFF.

This sequence joins TRBV2 and TRBJ2-7, with 11 bases that match TRBD1. CDR1 and CDR2 from the germline V gene are SNHLY and FYNNEI. V was clipped by 6 bases and J by 3 bases; unmatched bases: 1. The CDR3 totals 13 residues. The CDR3 protein is CASRGQGVYEQYF. The DNA of the CDR3 is TGTGCCAGCAGGGGACAGGGGGTCTACGAGCAGTACTTC.

V gene TRBV15 combines with J gene TRBJ1-2, with D possibly TRBD1 on 6 matching bases. The CDR3 spans 15 residues. Germline V gene lookup returns CDR1 LNHNV and CDR2 YYDKDF (reference sequence). V was trimmed by 0 bases and J by 7 bases, leaving 15 bases between them. The CDR3 sequence is CATSRDSRGTGGYTF. The DNA of the CDR3 is TGTGCCACCAGCAGAGATTCCAGGGGAACGGGTGGCTACACCTTC.

The chain joins TRBV7-8 to TRBJ1-1, with 8 bases aligning to TRBD1. The V gene end was trimmed by 5 bases and the J gene end by 4 bases; junction bases not matched to a gene: 9. The CDR3 loop spans 15 amino acids. CDR1 and CDR2 (germline): SGHVS, FQNEAQ. The CDR3 loop is CASSERTGQSTEAFF. The CDR3 bases are TGTGCCAGCAGCGAAAGGACAGGGCAGTCCACTGAAGCTTTCTTT.

This chain links TRBV6-6 with TRBJ2-5; possibly TRBD1 for D (7 bases). There are 15 residues in the CDR3. Germline V CDR1 and CDR2: MNHNY, SVGAGI (reference sequence). Trimming removed 1 base at V and 4 bases at J, with 13 bases between. The CDR3 sequence: CASSYYRGGRETQYF. The CDR3 coding sequence is TGTGCCAGCAGTTACTACAGGGGAGGAAGAGAGACCCAGTACTTC.